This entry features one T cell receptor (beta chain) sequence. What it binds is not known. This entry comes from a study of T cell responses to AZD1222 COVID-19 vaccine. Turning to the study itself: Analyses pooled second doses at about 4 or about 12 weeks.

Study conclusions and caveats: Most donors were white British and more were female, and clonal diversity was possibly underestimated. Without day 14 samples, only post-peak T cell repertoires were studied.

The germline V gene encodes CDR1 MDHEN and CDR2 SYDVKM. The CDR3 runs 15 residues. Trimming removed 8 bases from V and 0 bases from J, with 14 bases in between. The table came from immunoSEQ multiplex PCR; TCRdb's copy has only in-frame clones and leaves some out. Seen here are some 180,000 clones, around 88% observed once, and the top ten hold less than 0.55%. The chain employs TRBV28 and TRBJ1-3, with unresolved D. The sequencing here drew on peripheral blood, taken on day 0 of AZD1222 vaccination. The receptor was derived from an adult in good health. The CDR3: CASGGRRISGNTIYF. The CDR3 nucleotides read TGTGCCAGCGGCGGCCGACGGATCTCTGGAAACACCATATATTTT. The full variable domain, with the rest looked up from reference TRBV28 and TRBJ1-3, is DVKVTQSSRYLVKRTGEKVFLECVQDMDHENMFWYRQDPGLGLRLIYFSYDVKMKEKGDIPEGYSVSREKKERFSLILESASTNQTSMYLCASGGRRISGNTIYFGEGSWLTVV.